What follows are 17 T cell receptor beta chains derived from one specimen sequenced in a study of early T cells in non-severe SARS-CoV-2 infection. TCRdb reprocessed the 5' RACE reads with MiXCR, giving one entry per CDR3 protein. This sample has over 25,000 distinct CDR3 sequences, with roughly 5% found just once. Material: whole blood. These receptors were obtained from an adult who was a healthcare worker with PCR-confirmed SARS-CoV-2 infection or an uninfected control (not recorded which).

This clonotype showed up many times. The V call is TRBV7-9, the J call TRBJ1-6, with 7 bases matching TRBD1. This CDR3 region has 14 residues. V lost 4 bases, J lost 7 bases, and 4 bases stayed unmatched. CDR1 and CDR2 from the germline V gene are SEHNR and FQNEAQ (reference sequence). The CDR3 protein is CASSSGQNNSPLHF. DNA for the CDR3: TGTGCCAGCAGCTCGGGACAGAACAATTCACCCCTCCACTTT.

The chain employs TRBV6-5 and TRBJ2-7; TRBD1 matches at 12 bases. The CDR3 has 15 residues. With 2 bases clipped from V and 4 bases from J, the junction kept 3 bases outside the gene matches. CDR1 is MNHEY and CDR2 is SVGAGI in the germline V gene. CDR3 sequence: CASSYRDRGLYEQYF. The CDR3 nucleotides are TGTGCCAGCAGTTACAGGGACAGGGGGCTTTACGAGCAGTACTTC.

The chain recombines TRBV10-1 with TRBJ2-1, with D maybe TRBD2 (5 bases). The V gene lost 0 bases and the J gene lost 1 base, with 10 bases spanning the gap. From germline, CDR1 is WNHNN and CDR2 SYGVQD (reference sequence). The CDR3 spans 16 residues. This chain's CDR3 is CASSESSGLSYNEQFF. The CDR3 DNA reads as TGCGCCAGCAGTGAGTCGAGCGGACTGTCCTACAATGAGCAGTTCTTC.

This clonotype was picked up a small number of times. The rearrangement uses TRBV24-1 and TRBJ2-3, with 15 bases fitting TRBD2. CDR3 size: 18 residues. Germline-derived CDR1 and CDR2 are KGHDR and SFDVKD. V trimming: 3 bases; J trimming: 0 bases; junction bases outside the gene matches: 3. The CDR3 DNA reads TGTGCCACCAGTGATGCGGGGACTAGCGGGGGGAGCACAGATACGCAGTATTTT. It yields the protein CATSDAGTSGGSTDTQYF.

This clonotype was detected ten times or more. This chain uses TRBV29-1 with TRBJ1-1; D possibly corresponds to TRBD1 (5 bases). CDR3 size: 13 residues. The germline gives CDR1 SQVTM, CDR2 ANQGSEA. The germline V and J ends were trimmed by 2 bases and 5 bases, with 12 bases remaining between them. CDR3 in DNA: TGCAGCGTTGAAAACGCAGGGAGAACTGAAGCTTTCTTT. Translating it yields CSVENAGRTEAFF. Full variable domain (remainder filled in from reference TRBV29-1 and TRBJ1-1): SAVISQKPSRDICQRGTSLTIQCQVDSQVTMMFWYRQQPGQSLTLIATANQGSEATYESGFVIDKFPISRPNLTFSTLTVSNMSPEDSSIYLCSVENAGRTEAFFGQGTRLTVV.

CDR3 region: CAIRYGTSDYTF. CDR3 DNA sequence: TGTGCCATCAGATACGGGACATCCGACTACACCTTC. V is TRBV10-3 and J is TRBJ1-2, with a weak D call TRBD1 (6 bases). The germline V and J ends were trimmed by 6 bases and 10 bases, with 15 bases remaining between them. Germline CDR1 ENHRY, CDR2 SYGVKD. This CDR3 has 12 amino acids.

This clonotype appeared many times. V gene TRBV7-9 combines with J gene TRBJ1-1; D is unresolved. The CDR3 totals 12 residues. V lost 5 bases, J lost 3 bases, and 7 bases lay in between. Germline V gene sequence: CDR1 SEHNR, CDR2 FQNEAQ (reference sequence). This chain's CDR3 is CASSNRDTEAFF. The CDR3 DNA follows: TGTGCCAGCAGCAACCGGGACACTGAAGCTTTCTTT.

This clonotype occurred many times. V usage is TRBV20-1 and J usage is TRBJ1-1; tentatively, D is TRBD1 (5 bases). Per the germline V gene, CDR1 is DFQATT and CDR2 is SNEGSKA (reference sequence). The CDR3 sequence is 13 residues long. V lost 1 base and J lost 0, with 6 bases in between. CDR3 residues: CSARGGMNTEAFF. The CDR3 DNA is TGCAGTGCTAGAGGGGGGATGAACACTGAAGCTTTCTTT.

This clonotype showed up many times. The CDR3 DNA reads TGTGCCAGTAGTATGGTCGGAGAGACCCAGTACTTC. Protein sequence: CASSMVGETQYF. This chain connects TRBV19 to TRBJ2-5; D is undetermined. This CDR3 has 12 amino acids. Germline V gene lookup returns CDR1 LNHDA and CDR2 SQIVND (reference sequence). V lost 3 bases, J lost 4 bases, and 6 bases lay in between.

This clonotype came up many times. The genes are TRBV2 and TRBJ1-3, with a weak D call TRBD1 (6 bases). This CDR3 contains 15 residues. The germline V gene has CDR1 SNHLY and CDR2 FYNNEI. Trimming left V 3 bases short and J 3 bases short, with 12 bases between. CDR3 sequence: CASSERQGSGNTIYF. CDR3 nucleotides: TGTGCCAGCAGTGAGCGTCAGGGGAGTGGAAACACCATATATTTT.

There are a few counts of this clonotype. The chain combines TRBV5-1 with TRBJ2-3, with 8 bases fitting TRBD2. Germline V gene sequence: CDR1 SGHRS, CDR2 YFSETQ. The CDR3 totals 14 residues. V shed 3 bases and J 5 bases; nucleotides not matched to a gene: 5. The CDR3 nucleotides read TGCGCCAGCAGCTCTCTAGCGGGTAGAGATACGCAGTATTTT. Its protein is CASSSLAGRDTQYF.

This clonotype has at least ten counts. For the CDR3, the DNA is TGTGCCTGGAGTCCAGGGGGTACTGAAGCTTTCTTT. Amino acid sequence: CAWSPGGTEAFF. This sequence joins TRBV30 and TRBJ1-1; 7 nucleotides line up with TRBD1. V lost 2 bases and J lost 5; bases outside the gene matches: 2. Germline V lookup: CDR1 GTSNPN, CDR2 SVGIG (reference sequence). The CDR3 loop spans 12 amino acids.

The table lists this clonotype with a few counts. The chain uses TRBV7-2 and TRBJ1-2; maybe TRBD1 (6 bases). CDR3 length equals 14 residues. V was trimmed by 4 bases and J by 2 bases, leaving 11 bases between them. The germline V gene has CDR1 SGHTA and CDR2 FQGNSA. The CDR3 DNA reads as TGTGCCAGCAGCTCTAAGACAGGAAACTATGGCTACACCTTC. Protein product: CASSSKTGNYGYTF.

This clonotype was detected many times. The rearrangement joins TRBV20-1 to TRBJ1-1; 8 nucleotides align to TRBD1. From germline, CDR1 is DFQATT and CDR2 SNEGSKA (reference sequence). CDR3 length equals 17 residues. The J segment lost 5 bases and the V segment lost 0 bases, leaving 14 bases of the junction unmatched. For the CDR3, the DNA is TGCAGTGCTAGAGATCCCGGGCAGGGGGCGGTGGTGACTGAAGCTTTCTTT. Its translation is CSARDPGQGAVVTEAFF.

There are many counts of this clonotype. This sequence joins TRBV2 and TRBJ2-7, with D perhaps given as TRBD1 or TRBD2 (5 bases each). The CDR3 sequence is 15 residues long. CDR1 SNHLY and CDR2 FYNNEI come from the germline V gene. Trimming took 6 bases from V and 10 from J, leaving 25 bases between them. CDR3 loop: CASSPYFRDATSQYF. The DNA for the CDR3 is TGTGCCAGCAGCCCCTATTTTAGGGACGCTACGAGCCAGTACTTC.

This clonotype was counted ten times or more. The chain joins TRBV13 to TRBJ1-2, with D perhaps matching TRBD1 (5 bases). This CDR3 is built from 13 residues. V lost 4 bases, J lost 4 bases, and 10 bases lay in between. From germline, CDR1 is PRHDT and CDR2 FYEKMQ (reference sequence). The CDR3 reads CASSWGQSYGYTF. The CDR3 DNA sequence: TGTGCCAGCAGCTGGGGCCAGTCCTATGGCTACACCTTC.

DNA for the CDR3: TGTGCCAGCAGCGCACTAGCGGGAGGCTACACAGATACGCAGTATTTT. It yields the protein CASSALAGGYTDTQYF. The chain carries TRBV9 and TRBJ2-3, with 12 bases lining up with TRBD2. Germline CDR1 is SGDLS and CDR2 is YYNGEE. V gave up 3 bases and J gave up 2 bases; unmatched junction bases: 4. This CDR3 has 16 residues.